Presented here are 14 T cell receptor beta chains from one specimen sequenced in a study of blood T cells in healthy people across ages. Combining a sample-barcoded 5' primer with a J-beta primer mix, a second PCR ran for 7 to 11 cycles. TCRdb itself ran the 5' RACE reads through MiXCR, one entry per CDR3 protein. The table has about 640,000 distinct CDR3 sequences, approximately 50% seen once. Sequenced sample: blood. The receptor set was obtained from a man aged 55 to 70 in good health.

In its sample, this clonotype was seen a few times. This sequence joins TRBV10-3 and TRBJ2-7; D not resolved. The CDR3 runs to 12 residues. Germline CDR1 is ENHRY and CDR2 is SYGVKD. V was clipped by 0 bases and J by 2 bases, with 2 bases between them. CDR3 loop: CAISESTYEQYF. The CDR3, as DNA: TGTGCCATCAGTGAGTCTACCTACGAGCAGTACTTC.

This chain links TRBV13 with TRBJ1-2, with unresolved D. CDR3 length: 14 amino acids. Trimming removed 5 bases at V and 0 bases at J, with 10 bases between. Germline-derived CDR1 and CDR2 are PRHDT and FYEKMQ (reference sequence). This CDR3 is CASSRNGPNYGYTF. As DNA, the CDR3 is TGTGCCAGCAGCCGGAACGGCCCTAACTATGGCTACACCTTC.

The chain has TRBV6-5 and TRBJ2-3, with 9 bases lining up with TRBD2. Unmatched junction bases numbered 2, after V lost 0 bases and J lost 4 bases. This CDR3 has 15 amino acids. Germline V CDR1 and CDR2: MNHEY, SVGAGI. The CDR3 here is CASSYSGLAADTQYF. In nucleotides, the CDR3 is TGTGCCAGCAGTTACTCGGGACTAGCTGCAGATACGCAGTATTTT.

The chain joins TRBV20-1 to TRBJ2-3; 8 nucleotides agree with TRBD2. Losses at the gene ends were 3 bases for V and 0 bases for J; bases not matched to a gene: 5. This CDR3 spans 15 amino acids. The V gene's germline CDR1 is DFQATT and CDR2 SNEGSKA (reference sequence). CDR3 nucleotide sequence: TGCAGTGCTAGTGGCCGGGGGGGGAGCACAGATACGCAGTATTTT. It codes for CSASGRGGSTDTQYF.

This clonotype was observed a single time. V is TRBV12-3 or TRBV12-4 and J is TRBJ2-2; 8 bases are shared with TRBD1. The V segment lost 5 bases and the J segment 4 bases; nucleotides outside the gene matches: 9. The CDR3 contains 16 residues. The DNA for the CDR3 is TGTGCCAGCAGTCCCCGGACAGGGTTAGTCACCGGGGAGCTGTTTTTT. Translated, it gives CASSPRTGLVTGELFF.

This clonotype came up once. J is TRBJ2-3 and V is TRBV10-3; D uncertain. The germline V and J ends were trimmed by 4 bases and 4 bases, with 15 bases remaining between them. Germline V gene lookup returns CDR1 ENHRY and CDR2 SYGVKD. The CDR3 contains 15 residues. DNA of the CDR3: TGTGCCATCAGTGGCCCGAATCCCTCGGCAGATACGCAGTATTTT. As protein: CAISGPNPSADTQYF.

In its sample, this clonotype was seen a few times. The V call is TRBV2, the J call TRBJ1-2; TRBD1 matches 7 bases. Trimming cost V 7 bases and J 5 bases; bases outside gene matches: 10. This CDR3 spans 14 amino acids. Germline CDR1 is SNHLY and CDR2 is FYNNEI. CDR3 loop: CASKARGREYGYTF. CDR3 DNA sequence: TGTGCCAGCAAGGCAAGGGGGCGAGAGTATGGCTACACCTTC.

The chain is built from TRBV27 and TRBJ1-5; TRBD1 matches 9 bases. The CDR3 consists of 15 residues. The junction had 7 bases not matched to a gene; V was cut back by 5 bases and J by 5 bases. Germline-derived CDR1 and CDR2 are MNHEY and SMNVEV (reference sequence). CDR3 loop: CASSKGQGDDQPQHF. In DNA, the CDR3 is TGTGCCAGCAGTAAGGGACAGGGCGACGATCAGCCCCAGCATTTT.

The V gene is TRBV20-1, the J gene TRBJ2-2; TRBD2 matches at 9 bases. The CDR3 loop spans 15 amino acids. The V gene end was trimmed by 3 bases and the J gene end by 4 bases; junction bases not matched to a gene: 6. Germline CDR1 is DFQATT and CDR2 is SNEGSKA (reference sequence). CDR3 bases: TGCAGTGCTAGGGGCGGGGGGGTCTTCACCGGGGAGCTGTTTTTT. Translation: CSARGGGVFTGELFF.

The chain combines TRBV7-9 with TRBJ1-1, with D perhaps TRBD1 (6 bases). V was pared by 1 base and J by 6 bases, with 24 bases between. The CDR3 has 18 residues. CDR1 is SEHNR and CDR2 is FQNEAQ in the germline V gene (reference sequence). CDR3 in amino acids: CASSLGPGGGPSTAEAFF. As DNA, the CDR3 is TGTGCCAGCAGCTTAGGACCGGGGGGCGGCCCGTCGACGGCTGAAGCTTTCTTT.

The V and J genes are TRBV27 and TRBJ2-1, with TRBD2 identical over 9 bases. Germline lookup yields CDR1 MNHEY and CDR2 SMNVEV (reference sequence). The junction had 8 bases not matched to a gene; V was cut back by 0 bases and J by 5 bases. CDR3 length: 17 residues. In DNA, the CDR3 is TGTGCCAGCAGTTTATCCCCGAGCGGGGGGATCAACAATGAGCAGTTCTTC. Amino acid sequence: CASSLSPSGGINNEQFF.

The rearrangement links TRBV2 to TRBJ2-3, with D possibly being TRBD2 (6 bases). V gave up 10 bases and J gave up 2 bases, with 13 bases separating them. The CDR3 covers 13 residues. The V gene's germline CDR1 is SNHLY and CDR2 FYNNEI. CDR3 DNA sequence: TGTGCCACCCGGAGGGAGCCCACAGATACGCAGTATTTT. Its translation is CATRREPTDTQYF.

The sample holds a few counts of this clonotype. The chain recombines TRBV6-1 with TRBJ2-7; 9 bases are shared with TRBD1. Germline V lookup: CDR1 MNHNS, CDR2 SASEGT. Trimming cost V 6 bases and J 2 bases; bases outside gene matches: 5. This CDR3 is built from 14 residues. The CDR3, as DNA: TGTGCCAGCAGGGGGACAGGGTGGCCCTACGAGCAGTACTTC. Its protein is CASRGTGWPYEQYF.

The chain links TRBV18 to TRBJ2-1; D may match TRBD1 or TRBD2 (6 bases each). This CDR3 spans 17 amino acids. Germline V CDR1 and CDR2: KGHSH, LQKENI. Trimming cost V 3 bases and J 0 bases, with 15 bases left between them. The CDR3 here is CASSPVGGLSSYNEQFF. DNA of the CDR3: TGTGCCAGCTCACCGGTGGGGGGCCTAAGCTCCTACAATGAGCAGTTCTTC.